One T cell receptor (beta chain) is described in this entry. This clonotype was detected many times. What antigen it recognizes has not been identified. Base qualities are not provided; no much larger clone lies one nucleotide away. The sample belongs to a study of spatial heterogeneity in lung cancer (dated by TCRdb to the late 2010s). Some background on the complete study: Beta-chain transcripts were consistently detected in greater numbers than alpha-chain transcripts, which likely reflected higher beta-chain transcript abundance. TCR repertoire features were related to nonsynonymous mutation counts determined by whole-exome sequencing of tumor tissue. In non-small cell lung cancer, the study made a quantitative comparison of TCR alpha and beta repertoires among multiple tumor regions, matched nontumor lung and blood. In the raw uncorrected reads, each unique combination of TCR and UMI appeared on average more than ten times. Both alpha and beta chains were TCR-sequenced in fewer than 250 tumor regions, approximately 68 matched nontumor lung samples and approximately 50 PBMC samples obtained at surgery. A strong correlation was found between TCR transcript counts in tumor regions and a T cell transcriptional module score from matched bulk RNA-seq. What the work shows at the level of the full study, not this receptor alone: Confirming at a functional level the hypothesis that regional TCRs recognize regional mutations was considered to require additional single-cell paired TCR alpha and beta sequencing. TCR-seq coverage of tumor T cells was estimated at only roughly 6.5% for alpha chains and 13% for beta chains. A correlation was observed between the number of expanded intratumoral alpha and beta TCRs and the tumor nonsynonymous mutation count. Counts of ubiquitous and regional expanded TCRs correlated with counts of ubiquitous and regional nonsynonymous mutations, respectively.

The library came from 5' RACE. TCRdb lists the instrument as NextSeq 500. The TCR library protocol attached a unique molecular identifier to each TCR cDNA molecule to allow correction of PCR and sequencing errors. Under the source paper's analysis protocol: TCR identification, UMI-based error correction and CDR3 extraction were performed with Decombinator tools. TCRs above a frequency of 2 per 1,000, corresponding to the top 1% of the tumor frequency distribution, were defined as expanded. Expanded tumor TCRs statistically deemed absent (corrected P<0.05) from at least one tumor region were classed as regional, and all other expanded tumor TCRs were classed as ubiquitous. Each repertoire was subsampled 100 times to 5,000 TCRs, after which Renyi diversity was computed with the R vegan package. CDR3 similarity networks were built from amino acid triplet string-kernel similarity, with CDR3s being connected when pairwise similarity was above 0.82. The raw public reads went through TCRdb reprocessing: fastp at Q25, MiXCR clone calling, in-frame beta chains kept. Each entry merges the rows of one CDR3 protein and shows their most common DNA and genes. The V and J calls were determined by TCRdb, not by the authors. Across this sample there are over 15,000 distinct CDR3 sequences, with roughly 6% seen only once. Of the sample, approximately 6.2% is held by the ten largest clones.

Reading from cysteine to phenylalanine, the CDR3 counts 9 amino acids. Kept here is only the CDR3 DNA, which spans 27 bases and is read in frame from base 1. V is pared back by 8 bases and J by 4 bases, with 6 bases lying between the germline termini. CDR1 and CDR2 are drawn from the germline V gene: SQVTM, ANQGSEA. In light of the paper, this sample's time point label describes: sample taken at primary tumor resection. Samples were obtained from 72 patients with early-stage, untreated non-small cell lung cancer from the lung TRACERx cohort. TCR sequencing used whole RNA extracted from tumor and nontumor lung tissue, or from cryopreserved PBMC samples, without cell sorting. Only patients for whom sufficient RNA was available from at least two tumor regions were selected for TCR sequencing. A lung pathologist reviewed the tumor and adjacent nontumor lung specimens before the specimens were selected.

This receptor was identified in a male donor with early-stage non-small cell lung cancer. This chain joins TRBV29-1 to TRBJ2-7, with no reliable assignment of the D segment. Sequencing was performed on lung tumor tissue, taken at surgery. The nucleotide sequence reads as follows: TGCAGCCCGGCATACGAGCAGTACTTC. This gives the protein CSPAYEQYF.